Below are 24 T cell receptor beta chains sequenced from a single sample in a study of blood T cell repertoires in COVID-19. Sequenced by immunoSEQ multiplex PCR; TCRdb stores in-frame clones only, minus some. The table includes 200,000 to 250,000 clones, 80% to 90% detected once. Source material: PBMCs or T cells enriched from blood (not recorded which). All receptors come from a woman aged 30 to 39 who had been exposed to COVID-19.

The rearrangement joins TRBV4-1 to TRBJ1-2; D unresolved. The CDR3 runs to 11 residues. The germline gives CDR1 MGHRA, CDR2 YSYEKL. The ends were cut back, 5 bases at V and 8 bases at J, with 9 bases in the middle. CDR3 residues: CASSEVRGYTF. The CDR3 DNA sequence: TGCGCCAGCAGCGAGGTACGGGGCTACACCTTC.

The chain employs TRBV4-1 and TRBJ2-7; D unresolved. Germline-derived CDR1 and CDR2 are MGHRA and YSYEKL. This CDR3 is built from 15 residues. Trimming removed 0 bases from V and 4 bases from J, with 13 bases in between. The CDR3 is CASSQEPYGWYEQYF. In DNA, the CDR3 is TGCGCCAGCAGCCAAGAACCATACGGGTGGTACGAGCAGTACTTC.

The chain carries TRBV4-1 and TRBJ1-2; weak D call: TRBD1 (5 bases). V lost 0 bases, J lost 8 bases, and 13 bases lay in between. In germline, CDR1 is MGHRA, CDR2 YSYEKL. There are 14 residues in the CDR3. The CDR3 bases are TGCGCCAGCAGCCAAGAGCCCGGACAAAGAGGCTACACCTTC. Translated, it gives CASSQEPGQRGYTF.

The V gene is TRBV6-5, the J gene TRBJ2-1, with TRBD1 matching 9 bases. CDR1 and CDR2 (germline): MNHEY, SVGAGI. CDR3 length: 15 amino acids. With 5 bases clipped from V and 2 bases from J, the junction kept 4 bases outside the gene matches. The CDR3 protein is CASSPGQGTYNEQFF. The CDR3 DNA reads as TGTGCCAGCAGTCCGGGACAGGGAACCTACAATGAGCAGTTCTTC.

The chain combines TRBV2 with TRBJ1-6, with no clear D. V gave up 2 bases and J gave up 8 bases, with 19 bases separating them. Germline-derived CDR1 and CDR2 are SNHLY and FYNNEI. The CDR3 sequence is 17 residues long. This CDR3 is CASSESLWRRSDSPLHF. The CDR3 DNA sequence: TGTGCCAGCAGTGAATCTCTCTGGAGAAGGTCTGATTCACCCCTCCACTTT.

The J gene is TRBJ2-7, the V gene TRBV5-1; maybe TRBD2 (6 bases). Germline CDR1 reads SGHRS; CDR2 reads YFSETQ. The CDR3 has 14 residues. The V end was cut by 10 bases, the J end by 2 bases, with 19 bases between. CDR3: CALIPWRGPYEQYF. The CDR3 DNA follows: TGCGCCCTGATCCCATGGCGGGGTCCCTACGAGCAGTACTTC.

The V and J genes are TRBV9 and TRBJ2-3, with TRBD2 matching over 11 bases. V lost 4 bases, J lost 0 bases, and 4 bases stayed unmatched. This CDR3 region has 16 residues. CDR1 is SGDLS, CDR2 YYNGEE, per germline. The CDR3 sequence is CASSPRLAGSTDTQYF. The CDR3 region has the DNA TGTGCCAGCAGCCCCCGACTAGCGGGGAGCACAGATACGCAGTATTTT.

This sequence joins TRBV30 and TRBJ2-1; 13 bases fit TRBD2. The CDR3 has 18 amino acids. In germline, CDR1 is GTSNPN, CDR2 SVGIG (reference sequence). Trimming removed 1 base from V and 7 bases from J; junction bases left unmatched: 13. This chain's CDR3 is CAWSGRTSGRVRRNEQFF. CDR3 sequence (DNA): TGTGCCTGGAGTGGTCGGACTAGCGGGAGAGTCAGGCGGAATGAGCAGTTCTTC.

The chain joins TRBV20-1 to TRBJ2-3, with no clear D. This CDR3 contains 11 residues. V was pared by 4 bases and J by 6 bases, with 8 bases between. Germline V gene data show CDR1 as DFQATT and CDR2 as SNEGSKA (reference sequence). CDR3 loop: CSATMEDTQYF. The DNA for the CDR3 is TGCAGTGCTACCATGGAGGATACGCAGTATTTT.

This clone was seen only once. The CDR3 DNA is TGTGCCAGTAGGGGGAGCTCCTACAATGAGCAGTTCTTC. Its protein product is CASRGSSYNEQFF. The chain has TRBV19 and TRBJ2-1; weak D call: TRBD2 (5 bases). Germline CDR1 reads LNHDA; CDR2 reads SQIVND (reference sequence). This CDR3 is built from 13 residues. V was pared by 6 bases and J by 0 bases, with 6 bases between. Complete variable domain (other parts from reference TRBV19 and TRBJ2-1): DGGITQSPKYLFRKEGQNVTLSCEQNLNHDAMYWYRQDPGQGLRLIYYSQIVNDFQKGDIAEGYSVSREKKESFPLTVTSAQKNPTAFYLCASRGSSYNEQFFGPGTRLTVL.

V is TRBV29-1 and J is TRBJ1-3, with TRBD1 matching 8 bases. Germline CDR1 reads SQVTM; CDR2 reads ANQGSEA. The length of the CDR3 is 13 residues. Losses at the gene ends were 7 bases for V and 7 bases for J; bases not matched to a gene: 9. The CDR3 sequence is CSARLQGGNTIYF. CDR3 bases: TGCAGCGCTCGTTTACAGGGGGGGAACACCATATATTTT.

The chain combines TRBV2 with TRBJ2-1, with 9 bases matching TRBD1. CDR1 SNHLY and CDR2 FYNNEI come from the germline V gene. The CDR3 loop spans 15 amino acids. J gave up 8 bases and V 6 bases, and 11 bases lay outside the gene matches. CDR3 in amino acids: CASRAFPGQGYEQFF. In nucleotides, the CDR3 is TGTGCCAGCAGAGCTTTTCCGGGACAGGGCTATGAGCAGTTCTTC.

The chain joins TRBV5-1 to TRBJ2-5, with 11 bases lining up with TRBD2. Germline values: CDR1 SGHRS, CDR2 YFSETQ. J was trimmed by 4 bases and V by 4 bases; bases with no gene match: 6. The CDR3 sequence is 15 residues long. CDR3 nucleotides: TGCGCCAGCAGCACACTAGCGGGAGCGGGAGAGACCCAGTACTTC. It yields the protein CASSTLAGAGETQYF.

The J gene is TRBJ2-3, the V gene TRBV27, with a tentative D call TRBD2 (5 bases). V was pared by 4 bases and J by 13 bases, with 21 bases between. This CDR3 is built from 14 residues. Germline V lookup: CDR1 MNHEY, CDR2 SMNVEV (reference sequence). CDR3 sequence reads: CASSSLKTGSAEYF. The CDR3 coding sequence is TGTGCCAGCAGTTCCCTCAAGACGGGGTCCGCAGAGTATTTT.

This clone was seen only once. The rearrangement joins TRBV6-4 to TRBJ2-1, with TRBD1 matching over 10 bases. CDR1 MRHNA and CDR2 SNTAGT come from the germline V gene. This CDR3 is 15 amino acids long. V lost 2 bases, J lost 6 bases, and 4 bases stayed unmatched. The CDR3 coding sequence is TGTGCCAGCAGTGACGAAGGACAGGGGGTCAATGAGCAGTTCTTC. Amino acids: CASSDEGQGVNEQFF.

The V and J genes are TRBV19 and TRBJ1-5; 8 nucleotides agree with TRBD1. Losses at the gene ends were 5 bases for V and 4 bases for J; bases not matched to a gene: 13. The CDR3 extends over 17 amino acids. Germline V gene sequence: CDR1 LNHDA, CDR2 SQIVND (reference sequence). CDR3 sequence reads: CASSPHSTGVGNQPQHF. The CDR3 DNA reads TGTGCCAGTAGTCCCCACTCGACAGGGGTGGGGAATCAGCCCCAGCATTTT. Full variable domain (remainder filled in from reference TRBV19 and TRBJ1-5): DGGITQSPKYLFRKEGQNVTLSCEQNLNHDAMYWYRQDPGQGLRLIYYSQIVNDFQKGDIAEGYSVSREKKESFPLTVTSAQKNPTAFYLCASSPHSTGVGNQPQHFGDGTRLSIL.

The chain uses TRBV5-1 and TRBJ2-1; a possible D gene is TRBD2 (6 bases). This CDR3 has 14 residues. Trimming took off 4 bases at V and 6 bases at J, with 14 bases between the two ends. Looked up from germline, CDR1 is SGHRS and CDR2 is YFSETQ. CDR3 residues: CASSEGLRFNEQFF. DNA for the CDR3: TGCGCCAGCAGCGAAGGACTAAGGTTCAATGAGCAGTTCTTC.

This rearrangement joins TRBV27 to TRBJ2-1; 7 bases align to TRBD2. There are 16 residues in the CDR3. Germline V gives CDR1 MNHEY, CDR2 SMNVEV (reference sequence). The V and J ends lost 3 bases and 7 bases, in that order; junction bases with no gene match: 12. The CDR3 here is CASSFLAGEMWNEQFF. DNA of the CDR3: TGTGCCAGCAGTTTCTTGGCGGGAGAGATGTGGAATGAGCAGTTCTTC.

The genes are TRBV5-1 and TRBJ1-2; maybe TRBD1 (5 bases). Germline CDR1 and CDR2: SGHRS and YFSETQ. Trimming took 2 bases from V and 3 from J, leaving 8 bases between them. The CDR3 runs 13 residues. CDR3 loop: CASSFRGDYGYTF. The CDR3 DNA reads TGCGCCAGCAGCTTTCGGGGGGACTATGGCTACACCTTC.

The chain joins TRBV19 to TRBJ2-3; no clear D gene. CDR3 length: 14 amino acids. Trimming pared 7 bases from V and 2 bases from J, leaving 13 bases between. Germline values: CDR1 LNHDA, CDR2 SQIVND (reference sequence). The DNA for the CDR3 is TGTGCCAGTAATCCTGGGCTGGTCACAGATACGCAGTATTTT. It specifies CASNPGLVTDTQYF.

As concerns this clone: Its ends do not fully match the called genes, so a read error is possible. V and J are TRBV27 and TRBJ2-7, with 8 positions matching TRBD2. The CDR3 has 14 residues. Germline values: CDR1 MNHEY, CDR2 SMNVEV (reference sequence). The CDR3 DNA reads TGTGCCAGTAGTTTGGCGGGAGGTCTGGTCGAGCAGTACTTC. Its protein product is CASSLAGGLVEQYF.

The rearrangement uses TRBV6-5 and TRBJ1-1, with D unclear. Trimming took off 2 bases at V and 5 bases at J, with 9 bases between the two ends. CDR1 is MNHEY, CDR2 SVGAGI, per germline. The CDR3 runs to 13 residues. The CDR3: CASSYGPGTEAFF. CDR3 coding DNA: TGTGCCAGCAGTTACGGTCCGGGAACTGAAGCTTTCTTT.

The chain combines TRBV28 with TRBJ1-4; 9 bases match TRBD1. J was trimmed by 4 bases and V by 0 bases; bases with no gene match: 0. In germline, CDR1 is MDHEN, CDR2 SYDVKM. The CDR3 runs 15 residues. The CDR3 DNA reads TGTGCCAGCAGTTTATGGGGACAGGGTAATGAAAAACTGTTTTTT. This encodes CASSLWGQGNEKLFF. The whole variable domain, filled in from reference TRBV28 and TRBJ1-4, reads DVKVTQSSRYLVKRTGEKVFLECVQDMDHENMFWYRQDPGLGLRLIYFSYDVKMKEKGDIPEGYSVSREKKERFSLILESASTNQTSMYLCASSLWGQGNEKLFFGSGTQLSVL.

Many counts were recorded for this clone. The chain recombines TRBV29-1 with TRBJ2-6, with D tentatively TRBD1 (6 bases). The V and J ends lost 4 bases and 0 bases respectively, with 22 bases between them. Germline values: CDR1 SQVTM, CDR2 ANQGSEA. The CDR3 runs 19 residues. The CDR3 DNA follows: TGCAGCGTTGGGGGTTTTACGGACAGTGGACCCTCTGGGGCCAACGTCCTGACTTTC. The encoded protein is CSVGGFTDSGPSGANVLTF.